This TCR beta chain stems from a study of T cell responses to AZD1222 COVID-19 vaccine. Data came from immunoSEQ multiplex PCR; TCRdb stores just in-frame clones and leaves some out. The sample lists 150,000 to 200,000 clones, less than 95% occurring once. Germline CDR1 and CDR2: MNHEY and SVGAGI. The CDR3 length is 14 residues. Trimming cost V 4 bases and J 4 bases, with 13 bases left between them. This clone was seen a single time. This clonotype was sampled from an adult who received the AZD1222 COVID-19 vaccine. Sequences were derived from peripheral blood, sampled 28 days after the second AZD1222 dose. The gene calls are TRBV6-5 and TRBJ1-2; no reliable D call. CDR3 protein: CASSFDPRRYGYTF. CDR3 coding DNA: TGTGCCAGCAGTTTTGACCCGAGACGCTATGGCTACACCTTC.